The TCR beta chain described here comes from a study of beta chain features in type 1 diabetes. Study-wide findings and caveats: Significant though moderate, a shortening of TCRB CDR3s appeared in all four CD4+ subsets of Type 1 diabetes patients.

Reverse transcription of all isolated RNA meant that expressed TCRB transcripts were sequenced. The method was immunoSEQ multiplex PCR; TCRdb's version includes in-frame clones alone and lacks a portion of them. The sample has 100,000 to 150,000 clones, 17% seen once. A word on this clone: Its specificity is unknown.

The source material was central memory CD4+ T cells from blood. This receptor was taken from a man between 18 and 35 years old with type 1 diabetes.

CDR3 sequence (DNA): TGTGCCACCTTGGGGGGCATAAGCTCTGGGGCCAACGTCCTGACTTTC. Its translation: CATLGGISSGANVLTF. The chain links TRBV15 to TRBJ2-6; perhaps D is TRBD1 or TRBD2 (6 bases each). Trimming cost V 8 bases and J 0 bases, with 14 bases left between them. This CDR3 contains 16 residues. CDR1 LNHNV and CDR2 YYDKDF come from the germline V gene (reference sequence).